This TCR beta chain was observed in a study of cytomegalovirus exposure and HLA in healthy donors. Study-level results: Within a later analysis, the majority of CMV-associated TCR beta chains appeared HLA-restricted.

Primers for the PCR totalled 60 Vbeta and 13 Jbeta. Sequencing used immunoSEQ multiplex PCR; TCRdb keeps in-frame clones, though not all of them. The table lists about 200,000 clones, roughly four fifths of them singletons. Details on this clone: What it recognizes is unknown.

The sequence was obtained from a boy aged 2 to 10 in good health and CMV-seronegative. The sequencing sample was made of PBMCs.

CDR3 nucleotide sequence: TGTGCCAGCAGCCCCGGGGGTCGGGCCGGGTCGGCAGATACGCAGTATTTT. This encodes CASSPGGRAGSADTQYF. The chain uses TRBV4-2 and TRBJ2-3; a weak D match, TRBD2 (6 bases). This CDR3 is 17 amino acids long. Trimming left V 4 bases short and J 4 bases short, with 21 bases between. Germline loops: CDR1 LGHNA, CDR2 YNFKEQ.